This T cell receptor beta chain was documented in a study of T cells in narcolepsy. In the study overall: Enrolled donors included narcolepsy type 1 or type 2 patients and healthy controls.

V was pared by 0 bases and J by 3 bases, with 10 bases between. CDR3 length equals 15 residues. The V gene's germline CDR1 is SGHRS and CDR2 YFSETQ. Points from the study as a whole: Reportedly, autoreactive clonotypes were serially detected in patients' blood but not controls'.

Comment on this clone: As yet, its antigen is unknown.

Data came from immunoSEQ multiplex PCR; TCRdb stores just in-frame clones and leaves some out. The sample lists 25,000 or so clones, approximately 85% occurring once. This TCR was recovered from a human donor in good health. V and J are TRBV5-1 and TRBJ2-1, with D unresolved. The specimen was memory (CD45RA-) CD4+ T cells from blood. The CDR3 nucleotides read TGCGCCAGCAGCTTGGAGAGCGTGGTCTACAATGAGCAGTTCTTC. Encoded protein: CASSLESVVYNEQFF.